The source of this T cell receptor (beta chain) is a study of liver allograft versus peripheral blood T cells. For the study at large: Transplanted livers held T cell receptor repertoires, and these were compared with repertoires in recipients' peripheral blood.

Each CDR3 protein gets one entry after TCRdb re-called the reads with MiXCR. This table has several thousand distinct CDR3 sequences, approximately 16% appearing once. Study-wide results and limits: Intragraft T cell receptor repertoires of liver allografts were reportedly distinct from those in peripheral blood.

Concerning this clonotype: Its antigen remains unidentified.

The CDR3 has 14 amino acids. The sequence was collected from a human patient who had a liver transplant. The graft donor may have contributed some T cells. The V call is TRBV3-2, the J call TRBJ2-7; whether TRBD2, the table's D call, matches the DNA was not checked. TRBV3-2 is a recognized pseudogene. The CDR3: CATLAGGKTYEQYF. The CDR3, as DNA: TGTGCCACTTTAGCGGGAGGCAAGACCTACGAGCAGTACTTC.